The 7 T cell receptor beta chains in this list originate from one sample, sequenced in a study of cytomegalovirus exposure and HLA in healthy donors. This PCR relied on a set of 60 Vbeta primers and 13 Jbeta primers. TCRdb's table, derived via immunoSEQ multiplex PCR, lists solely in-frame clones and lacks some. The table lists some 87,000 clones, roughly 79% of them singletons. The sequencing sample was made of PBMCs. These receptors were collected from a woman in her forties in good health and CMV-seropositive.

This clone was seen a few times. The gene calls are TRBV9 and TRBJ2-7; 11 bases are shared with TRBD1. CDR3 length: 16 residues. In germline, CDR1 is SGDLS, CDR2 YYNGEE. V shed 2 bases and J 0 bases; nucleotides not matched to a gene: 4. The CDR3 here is CASSVEGTGGSYEQYF. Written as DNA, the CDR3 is TGTGCCAGCAGCGTGGAAGGGACAGGGGGCTCCTACGAGCAGTACTTC. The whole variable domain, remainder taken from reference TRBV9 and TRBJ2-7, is DSGVTQTPKHLITATGQRVTLRCSPRSGDLSVYWYQQSLDQGLQFLIQYYNGEERAKGNILERFSAQQFPDLHSELNLSSLELGDSALYFCASSVEGTGGSYEQYFGPGTRLTVT.

CDR3 residues: CASSQDRGSANYGYTF. CDR3 nucleotides: TGCGCCAGCAGCCAAGATAGGGGATCGGCTAACTATGGCTACACCTTC. The chain combines TRBV4-1 with TRBJ1-2, with D tentatively TRBD1 (5 bases). CDR1 MGHRA and CDR2 YSYEKL come from the germline V gene. The CDR3 is 16 residues long. V was trimmed by 0 bases and J by 0 bases, leaving 11 bases between them.

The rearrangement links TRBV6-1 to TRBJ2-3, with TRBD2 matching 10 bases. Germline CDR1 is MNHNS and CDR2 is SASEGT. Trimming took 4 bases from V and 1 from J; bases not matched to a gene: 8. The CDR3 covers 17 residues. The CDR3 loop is CASSARRGTSGTDTQYF. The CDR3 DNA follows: TGTGCCAGCAGTGCACGTAGGGGGACTAGCGGCACAGATACGCAGTATTTT.

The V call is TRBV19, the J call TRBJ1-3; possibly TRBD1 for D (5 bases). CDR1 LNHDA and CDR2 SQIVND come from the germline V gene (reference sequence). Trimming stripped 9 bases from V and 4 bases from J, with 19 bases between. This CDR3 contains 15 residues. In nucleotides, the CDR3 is TGTGCCAGCACGCGGGACGGAGGGGACGGAAACACCATATATTTT. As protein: CASTRDGGDGNTIYF.

CDR3 sequence (DNA): TGTGCCATCACAAACGGAGAGGATTTGGGCACTGAAGCTTTCTTT. Amino acids: CAITNGEDLGTEAFF. The chain employs TRBV10-3 and TRBJ1-1; D is uncertain. There are 15 residues in the CDR3. Germline V gene lookup returns CDR1 ENHRY and CDR2 SYGVKD. Between the trimmed V and J ends, which lost 7 bases and 4 bases, there was a span of 19 bases.

The CDR3 nucleotides read TGCGCCAGCAGTCAGGGACAGGGAACAGATACGCAGTATTTT. Protein: CASSQGQGTDTQYF. The chain links TRBV5-1 to TRBJ2-3; 9 bases fit TRBD1. The CDR3 runs 14 residues. The V segment lost 5 bases and the J segment 3 bases; nucleotides outside the gene matches: 4. The germline gives CDR1 SGHRS, CDR2 YFSETQ.

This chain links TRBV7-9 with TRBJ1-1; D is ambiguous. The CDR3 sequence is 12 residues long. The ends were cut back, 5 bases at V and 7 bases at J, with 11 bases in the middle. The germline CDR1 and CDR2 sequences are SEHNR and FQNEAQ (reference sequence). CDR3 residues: CASSTTRIEAFF. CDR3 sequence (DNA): TGTGCCAGCAGCACTACAAGAATTGAAGCTTTCTTT.